Listed below are T cell receptor beta chains from one sample, sequenced in a study of T cells in Graves' hyperthyroidism and ophthalmopathy. TCRdb re-analysed the multiplex PCR reads in MiXCR, keeping a single row per CDR3 protein. The sample records 310,000 or so distinct CDR3 sequences, around 15% being singletons. What was sequenced was blood. The receptors stem from a woman aged 55-69 years with Graves' ophthalmopathy. The conserved cysteine and the conserved F or W are not part of the CDR3 here. Not all rows give a size; the values are once, few, many and, for expanded clones, a class.

>TRBV7-9|.
ASSLGHSTQETQY
>TRBV3-1|many
ASSQRTGNTGELF
>TRBV4-3|.
ASGGLAGTPGTGELF
>TRBV11-2|many
ASRRNDLNTIY
>TRBV6-1|.
ASRPPHPTDTQY
>TRBV6-1|many
ASSGGMRGTEAF
>TRBV3-1|many
ASRASWGTQKHTNEKLF
>TRBV4-3|many
ASSHQGAEQF
>TRBV4-3|few
ASSQGASGTTNTGELF
>TRBV18|many
ASSPDRSNQPQH
>TRBV2|many
ASSEQREGRFYTGELF
>TRBV15|few
ATSRDGRGGNTIY
>TRBV20-1|many
SAQVGPKPGETQY
>TRBV6-2/TRBV6-3|few
ASSDTPRRTDTQY
>TRBV5-6|many
ASSWGASNQPQH
>TRBV7-2|many
ASSYTDGTEAF
>TRBV12-3/TRBV12-4|many
ASSGYRRDGYT
>TRBV12-3/TRBV12-4|many
ASSPPSRTSVMGYEQY
>TRBV20-1|.
SARGTSGVSYNEQF
>TRBV6-2/TRBV6-3|few
ASSYPVLAKNIQY
>TRBV7-8|many
ASSLWGTNQPQH
>TRBV29-1|many
SVVGTGQNYGYT
>TRBV6-2/TRBV6-3|.
ASSPGTGGAEAF
>TRBV5-6|.
TSSLFSAETQY
>TRBV6-1|many
ASSLTELSGNTIY
>TRBV6-9|.
ASSYTGNTQDEQY
>TRBV20-1|many
SANRVAEDSPLH
>TRBV3-1|.
ASSQAVLEPRSYNEQF
>TRBV20-1|many
SARFGPGNEQF
>TRBV27|many
ASSSTDNEKLF
>TRBV7-9|many
ASSPRSLYGYT
>TRBV27|.
ASSLGPLSYEQY
>TRBV5-1|few
ASSFAGFGTEAF
>TRBV5-1|few
ASSLAPTFYEQY
>TRBV5-1|many
ASSSGGQNTEAF
>TRBV10-3|.
AIRQTDTEAF
>TRBV4-1|.
ASSQVVLGNQPQH
>TRBV12-3/TRBV12-4|.
ASSFRGRTWGF
>TRBV5-6|many
ASSRLRGRYGYT
>TRBV5-1|many
ASLFEPGPFYEQY
>TRBV12-3/TRBV12-4|.
ASSPSPGQGYGYT
>TRBV15|once
ATSRDDWEAQGRHQPQH
>TRBV5-1|few
ASSRRGAGGATDTQY
>TRBV14|.
ASSQDLVGGDNEQF
>TRBV24-1|many
ATSEPGQSLTDTQY
>TRBV5-1|.
ASSLAQGVGEQY
>TRBV5-4|.
ASSLALTAEKLF
>TRBV19|.
ASRDGLYNEQF
>TRBV11-2|many
ASSARSGASYGYT
>TRBV6-5|.
ASSYSEDGGCT
>TRBV12-3/TRBV12-4|many
ASSLGPDRSLRPQH
>TRBV28|many
ASSEKPDTQY
>TRBV11-3|many
ASSLGLGSTDTQY
>TRBV6-1|.
ASSHGTPLTGNQPQH
>TRBV7-6|many
ASRPSGRETDTQY
>TRBV7-9|.
ASSVTDSTYEQY
>TRBV5-1|many
ASSFRTGSDGYT
>TRBV28|many
ASSWEQVISGANVLT
>TRBV6-5|many
ASSYSGSMGNGYT
>TRBV7-9|many
ASSPDRKIYEQY